Shown below are 14 T cell receptor beta chains from a single sample sequenced in a study of blood T cell repertoires in COVID-19. Here immunoSEQ multiplex PCR was the method, and the copy in TCRdb shows in-frame clones only, minus some. The data show over 60,000 clones, around 82% seen once. What was sequenced was peripheral blood. The source is an elderly man with active COVID-19.

About this clone: The sample carries other DNA sequences with the same CDR3. The CDR3 region is CATSAGSYGYTF. The CDR3 nucleotides are TGTGCCACCAGTGCGGGGTCCTATGGCTACACCTTC. The genes are TRBV24-1 and TRBJ1-2; D not certain. The V gene lost 5 bases and the J gene lost 4 bases, with 7 bases spanning the gap. The CDR3 extends over 12 amino acids. Germline V gene sequence: CDR1 KGHDR, CDR2 SFDVKD.

The chain links TRBV28 to TRBJ2-1; the match to TRBD2 covers 13 bases. V trimming: 6 bases; J trimming: 5 bases; junction bases outside the gene matches: 4. The CDR3 is 15 amino acids. The germline V gene encodes CDR1 MDHEN and CDR2 SYDVKM. As DNA, the CDR3 is TGTGCCAGCAGCCCGGGACTAGCGGGAAACAATGAGCAGTTCTTC. This codes for CASSPGLAGNNEQFF.

The V and J genes are TRBV7-9 and TRBJ2-7; TRBD2 might be the D (5 bases). Germline V gives CDR1 SEHNR, CDR2 FQNEAQ (reference sequence). This CDR3 region has 14 residues. Trimming took off 2 bases at V and 5 bases at J, with 13 bases between the two ends. CDR3: CASSLSWESDEQYF. The CDR3, as DNA: TGTGCCAGCAGCTTAAGTTGGGAGAGCGACGAGCAGTACTTC.

The rearrangement links TRBV19 to TRBJ2-7; D call uncertain. Germline CDR1 and CDR2: LNHDA and SQIVND (reference sequence). CDR3 length: 14 residues. The V gene lost 4 bases and the J gene lost 2 bases, with 12 bases spanning the gap. This CDR3 is CASSTLGRPYEQYF. CDR3 sequence (DNA): TGTGCCAGTAGTACGTTGGGCCGACCCTACGAGCAGTACTTC.

This clone has a single count. The chain uses TRBV30 and TRBJ1-1; D not resolved. CDR1 is GTSNPN and CDR2 is SVGIG in the germline V gene (reference sequence). With 3 bases removed from V and 8 bases from J, the gap between germline ends came to 13 bases. This CDR3 has 12 amino acids. The DNA for the CDR3 is TGTGCCTGGAGCCTATTTGGGAGGGAAGCTTTCTTT. It specifies CAWSLFGREAFF.

This clone appeared many times. The rearrangement uses TRBV5-8 and TRBJ1-5; D perhaps matches TRBD1 (6 bases). Looked up from germline, CDR1 is SGHTS and CDR2 is YDEGEE. V lost 4 bases and J lost 9, with 20 bases in between. CDR3 size: 15 residues. In DNA form, the CDR3 reads TGTGCCAGCAGCCCGGCGGGGGCAGGGGCACGGCCCCAGCATTTT. This translates into CASSPAGAGARPQHF. The full variable domain, rest sourced from reference TRBV5-8 and TRBJ1-5, is EAGVTQSPTHLIKTRGQQATLRCSPISGHTSVYWYQQALGLGLQFLLWYDEGEERNRGNFPPRFSGRQFPNYSSELNVNALELEDSALYLCASSPAGAGARPQHFGDGTRLSIL.

The sample holds a few counts of this clone. The V and J genes are TRBV3-1 (or the pseudogene TRBV3-2) and TRBJ2-1, with 13 bases lining up with TRBD2. Per germline, CDR1 LGHDT and CDR2 YNNKEL (reference sequence). The CDR3 length is 18 residues. Trimming removed 4 bases from V and 6 bases from J; junction bases left unmatched: 12. In DNA, the CDR3 is TGTGCCAGCAGCCGAAGGCAGGCGGGACTAGCGGGGCTCAATGAGCAGTTCTTC. This gives the protein CASSRRQAGLAGLNEQFF.

V and J are TRBV2 and TRBJ1-4, with D unclear. This CDR3 has 14 amino acids. V lost 8 bases and J 0 bases, leaving 10 bases between the germline ends. In germline, CDR1 is SNHLY, CDR2 FYNNEI. Here the CDR3 DNA reads TGTGCCAGCCGGTCTACGGCAACTAATGAAAAACTGTTTTTT. This gives the protein CASRSTATNEKLFF.

The CDR3 sequence is CASSESVRSPLHF. For the CDR3, the DNA is TGTGCCAGCAGTGAGTCGGTGCGTTCACCCCTCCACTTT. The genes are TRBV6-4 and TRBJ1-6; D not resolved. Per germline, CDR1 MRHNA and CDR2 SNTAGT. This CDR3 has 13 amino acids. The ends were cut back, 3 bases at V and 9 bases at J, with 9 bases in the middle.

This clone was seen a handful of times. CDR3 bases: TGTGCCAGCGCCGTAAGGGGGGGGTGGAAGAACACTGAAGCTTTCTTT. Translated: CASAVRGGWKNTEAFF. The rearrangement links TRBV5-8 to TRBJ1-1; a possible D gene is TRBD1 (6 bases). In germline, CDR1 is SGHTS, CDR2 YDEGEE. V gave up 7 bases and J gave up 1 base, with 20 bases separating them. The CDR3 contains 16 residues.

In its sample, this clone was seen a few times. V usage is TRBV4-3 and J usage is TRBJ2-7, with 10 bases identical to TRBD1. Germline V gene sequence: CDR1 LGHNA, CDR2 YSLEER. The ends lost 4 bases at V and 3 bases at J; junction bases unmatched: 3. The CDR3 sequence is 14 residues long. The CDR3 loop reads CASSPWTGGYEQYF. The CDR3 DNA sequence: TGCGCCAGCAGCCCCTGGACAGGGGGCTACGAGCAGTACTTC.

Comment on this clone: Its ends do not fully match the called genes, so a read error is possible. The chain uses TRBV12-3 or TRBV12-4 and TRBJ2-7, with a possible D match to TRBD2 (6 bases). The CDR3 consists of 13 residues. The CDR3 nucleotides are TGTGCCAGCAGTTTACGTGTGGCGGGACTCTTGGACTTC. This translates into CASSLRVAGLLDF.

This clone was counted between two and nine times. J is TRBJ1-6 and V is TRBV12-3 or TRBV12-4; no clear D. V lost 4 bases and J 7 bases, leaving 8 bases between the germline ends. CDR3 length equals 13 residues. DNA of the CDR3: TGTGCCAGCAGTTCGCGGGGAAATTCACCCCTCCACTTT. Translation: CASSSRGNSPLHF.

CDR3 amino acids: CASSQYGLNYNEQFF. CDR3 bases: TGTGCCAGCAGCCAGTACGGACTGAACTACAATGAGCAGTTCTTC. V usage is TRBV11-2 and J usage is TRBJ2-1; weak D call: TRBD2 (5 bases). Germline V CDR1 and CDR2: SGHAT, FQNNGV. CDR3 size: 15 residues. The V end was cut by 5 bases, the J end by 3 bases, with 14 bases between.